This entry concerns a single TCR beta chain. Its antigen is undetermined. The sample comes from a study of a mutant IDH1 vaccine in newly diagnosed glioma. Sample time point: week 11, during vaccination. The vaccine gave 300 ug of a 20-mer mutant IDH1 peptide subcutaneously per dose. CDR1 and CDR2 (germline): GTSNPN, SVGIG (reference sequence). The CDR3 is 13 amino acids. Trimming left V 0 bases short and J 7 bases short, with 9 bases between. The table came from immunoSEQ multiplex PCR; TCRdb's copy has only in-frame clones and leaves some out. The table includes 57,000 or so clones, about 84% detected once.

The origin of this receptor is a man under 40 with glioma. This chain connects TRBV30 to TRBJ1-4, with TRBD1 as a possible D gene (5 bases). The starting material was PBMCs, obtained from a glioma patient whose treatment included an IDH1 peptide vaccine. CDR3 sequence: CAWSVSGTEKLFF. The DNA for the CDR3 is TGTGCCTGGAGTGTATCTGGGACTGAAAAACTGTTTTTT. Full variable domain (remainder filled in from reference TRBV30 and TRBJ1-4): SQTIHQWPATLVQPVGSPLSLECTVEGTSNPNLYWYRQAAGRGLQLLFYSVGIGQISSEVPQNLSASRPQDRQFILSSKKLLLSDSGFYLCAWSVSGTEKLFFGSGTQLSVL.